The 19 T cell receptor beta chains below all came from one sample that was sequenced in a study of T cell changes during pregnancy in multiple sclerosis. Only in-frame clones appear in the TCRdb table, and some are missing; sequencing was by immunoSEQ multiplex PCR. The sample consists of about 92,000 clones, 90% to 95% of them appearing once. The source material was peripheral blood, sampled in the third trimester of pregnancy. These receptors were collected from a female donor with multiple sclerosis, enrolled in a pregnancy study.

This clone was recorded once. This chain uses TRBV19 with TRBJ1-1, with D uncertain. The germline gives CDR1 LNHDA, CDR2 SQIVND (reference sequence). V gave up 2 bases and J gave up 3 bases, with 16 bases separating them. The CDR3 length is 16 residues. Here the CDR3 DNA reads TGTGCCAGTAGTATATTCTACGCCCCGGGAGACACTGAAGCTTTCTTT. Amino acids: CASSIFYAPGDTEAFF.

V usage is TRBV7-2 and J usage is TRBJ1-4; 8 nucleotides line up with TRBD1. The CDR3 runs to 15 residues. Trimming took 1 base from V and 6 from J; bases not matched to a gene: 4. In germline, CDR1 is SGHTA, CDR2 FQGNSA. This chain's CDR3 is CASSLVGRGHEKLFF. The CDR3 nucleotides read TGTGCCAGCAGCTTAGTTGGCAGGGGGCATGAAAAACTGTTTTTT.

This chain uses TRBV5-6 with TRBJ2-3; perhaps TRBD1 as D (5 bases). Germline CDR1 and CDR2: SGHDT and YYEEEE. The CDR3 has 19 residues. Trimming removed 2 bases from V and 2 bases from J, with 24 bases in between. The CDR3 DNA is TGTGCCAGCAGCTTACTGGCCGCAGGAACAGGCGTAGACACAGATACGCAGTATTTT. Translated: CASSLLAAGTGVDTDTQYF.

A single count supports this clone. The genes are TRBV6-1 and TRBJ2-7; tentative D call: TRBD2 (6 bases). In germline, CDR1 is MNHNS, CDR2 SASEGT. V lost 6 bases, J lost 2 bases, and 11 bases lay in between. This CDR3 spans 13 amino acids. For the CDR3, the DNA is TGTGCCAGCAGATGGACGGGAGCCTACGAGCAGTACTTC. Its translation is CASRWTGAYEQYF.

The rearrangement joins TRBV9 to TRBJ2-3; D remains unclear. This CDR3 spans 15 amino acids. Germline-derived CDR1 and CDR2 are SGDLS and YYNGEE. V shed 0 bases and J shed 2 bases, with 10 bases lying between them. CDR3 amino acids: CASSVVAQHTDTQYF. The CDR3 region has the DNA TGTGCCAGCAGCGTAGTTGCACAGCACACAGATACGCAGTATTTT.

The chain couples TRBV27 to TRBJ2-2; 11 bases are a match to TRBD2. Trimming at V came to 3 bases and at J to 5 bases, leaving 8 bases not matched to a gene. Germline V gene lookup returns CDR1 MNHEY and CDR2 SMNVEV (reference sequence). The CDR3 is 17 amino acids. For the CDR3, the DNA is TGTGCCAGCAGTTTGCCCAGACTAGCGGGATTAACCGGGGAGCTGTTTTTT. Encoded protein: CASSLPRLAGLTGELFF.

The chain recombines TRBV5-1 with TRBJ2-2; the match to TRBD2 covers 9 bases. V lost 0 bases and J lost 5; bases outside the gene matches: 5. Germline CDR1 reads SGHRS; CDR2 reads YFSETQ. CDR3 length equals 16 residues. This CDR3 reads CASSLVAGGPTGELFF. The CDR3 coding sequence is TGCGCCAGCAGCTTGGTGGCGGGAGGGCCGACCGGGGAGCTGTTTTTT.

This sequence joins TRBV7-8 and TRBJ2-7, with D possibly matching TRBD2 (6 bases). Germline assignment: CDR1 SGHVS and CDR2 FQNEAQ. CDR3 length: 14 residues. The V gene lost 5 bases and the J gene lost 4 bases, with 15 bases spanning the gap. The CDR3 loop reads CASSPGTYAYEQYF. DNA of the CDR3: TGTGCCAGCAGCCCGGGGACTTACGCTTACGAGCAGTACTTC.

The chain couples TRBV29-1 to TRBJ2-7, with TRBD2 matching 8 bases. Germline loops: CDR1 SQVTM, CDR2 ANQGSEA. With V trimmed by 3 bases and J by 0 bases, 7 bases remained unmatched. The CDR3 consists of 15 residues. The CDR3 DNA reads TGCAGCGTTGACCTAGCGGGCCAGAGCTCCTACGAGCAGTACTTC. It translates to CSVDLAGQSSYEQYF.

This CDR3 is CAWSVKQGIETQYF. In DNA, the CDR3 is TGTGCCTGGAGTGTAAAACAGGGGATAGAGACCCAGTACTTC. The V gene is TRBV30, the J gene TRBJ2-5; 7 bases fit TRBD1. V shed 0 bases and J 4 bases; nucleotides not matched to a gene: 5. This CDR3 region has 14 residues. Per germline, CDR1 GTSNPN and CDR2 SVGIG (reference sequence).

This chain uses TRBV6-1 with TRBJ1-6, with D possibly TRBD1 on 5 matching bases. The germline V gene encodes CDR1 MNHNS and CDR2 SASEGT. The CDR3 consists of 14 residues. Deletions cut 6 bases from V and 2 bases from J, with 8 bases between. CDR3 nucleotides: TGTGCCAGCAGCGCGGGACCCTATAATTCACCCCTCCACTTT. It codes for CASSAGPYNSPLHF.

The rearrangement joins TRBV21-1 to TRBJ2-3; TRBD2 is taken as the D call from the table, unchecked against the DNA. TRBV21-1 is noted as a pseudogene. This CDR3 has 17 residues. CDR3 amino acids: CASSKVPSGKGGDTQYF. In DNA form, the CDR3 reads TGTGCCAGCAGCAAAGTCCCTAGCGGGAAAGGCGGGGATACGCAGTATTTT.

This clone was seen a single time. This chain connects TRBV6-5 to TRBJ1-5, with D possibly matching TRBD1 (6 bases). Germline loops: CDR1 MNHEY, CDR2 SVGAGI. The CDR3 runs to 13 residues. V dropped 6 bases and J dropped 6 bases, with 12 bases sitting between them. CDR3 sequence (DNA): TGTGCCAGCAGAAAGGGGGTGAGTCAGCCCCAGCATTTT. As protein: CASRKGVSQPQHF.

The sample holds one count of this clone. The chain joins TRBV28 to TRBJ2-4, with D maybe TRBD1 (6 bases). V was cut by 8 bases and J by 3 bases, with 17 bases left in between. The germline CDR1 and CDR2 sequences are MDHEN and SYDVKM. There are 15 residues in the CDR3. The CDR3 DNA sequence: TGTGCCAGCCGGGGAAACAGGGTGGGCAAAAACATTCAGTACTTC. As protein: CASRGNRVGKNIQYF.

This clone appeared once. J is TRBJ1-5 and V is TRBV6-4; weak D call: TRBD1 (5 bases). Trimming left V 4 bases short and J 2 bases short, with 6 bases between. The CDR3 is 13 amino acids. Germline V gene sequence: CDR1 MRHNA, CDR2 SNTAGT. CDR3 nucleotide sequence: TGTGCCAGCAGTGCGGGGGGCAATCAGCCCCAGCATTTT. Translation: CASSAGGNQPQHF.

The chain combines TRBV10-3 with TRBJ2-7, with 7 bases fitting TRBD2. J gave up 7 bases and V 8 bases, and 11 bases lay outside the gene matches. Germline loops: CDR1 ENHRY, CDR2 SYGVKD. There are 13 residues in the CDR3. CDR3 nucleotide sequence: TGTGCCATCGCTGAGGGGACTACGGGGGAGCAGTACTTC. Translated: CAIAEGTTGEQYF.

The CDR3, as DNA: TGTGCCAGCAGCTTACAGGGCTATAGCAATCAGCCCCAGCATTTT. Translated: CASSLQGYSNQPQHF. This chain uses TRBV7-8 with TRBJ1-5; TRBD1 is a possible D gene (5 bases). Trimming took off 2 bases at V and 0 bases at J, with 8 bases between the two ends. Germline-derived CDR1 and CDR2 are SGHVS and FQNEAQ. CDR3 length equals 15 residues.

The CDR3 loop is CASSQDGTGESETQYF. The DNA of the CDR3 is TGCGCCAGCAGCCAAGACGGGACAGGGGAATCAGAGACCCAGTACTTC. V and J are TRBV4-3 and TRBJ2-5; 10 bases match TRBD1. Germline CDR1 is LGHNA and CDR2 is YSLEER. The CDR3 length is 16 residues. Trimming removed 0 bases from V and 4 bases from J; junction bases left unmatched: 5.

V usage is TRBV2 and J usage is TRBJ2-3, with TRBD1 as a possible D gene (6 bases). This CDR3 has 15 residues. V gave up 6 bases and J gave up 2 bases, with 15 bases separating them. The germline V gene encodes CDR1 SNHLY and CDR2 FYNNEI. CDR3 sequence: CASRPPGHHTDTQYF. The CDR3 bases are TGTGCCAGCAGACCCCCGGGACACCACACAGATACGCAGTATTTT.